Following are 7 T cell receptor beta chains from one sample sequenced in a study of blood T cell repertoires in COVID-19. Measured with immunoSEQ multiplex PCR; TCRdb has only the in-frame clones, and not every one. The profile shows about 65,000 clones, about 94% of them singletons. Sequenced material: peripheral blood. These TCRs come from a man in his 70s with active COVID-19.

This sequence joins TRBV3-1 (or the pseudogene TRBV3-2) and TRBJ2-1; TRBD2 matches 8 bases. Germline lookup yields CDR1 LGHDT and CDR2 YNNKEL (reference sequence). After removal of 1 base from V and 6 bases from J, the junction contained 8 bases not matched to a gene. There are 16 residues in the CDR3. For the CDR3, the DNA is TGTGCCAGCAGCCAAGGCACTAGCGGAGGAATCAATGAGCAGTTCTTC. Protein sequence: CASSQGTSGGINEQFF.

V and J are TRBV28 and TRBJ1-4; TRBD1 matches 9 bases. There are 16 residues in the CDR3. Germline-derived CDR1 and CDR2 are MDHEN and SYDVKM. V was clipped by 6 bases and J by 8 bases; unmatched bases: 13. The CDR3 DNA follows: TGTGCCAGCAGCTTGTGGGGGACAGGGAAGGACGAAAAACTGTTTTTT. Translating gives CASSLWGTGKDEKLFF.

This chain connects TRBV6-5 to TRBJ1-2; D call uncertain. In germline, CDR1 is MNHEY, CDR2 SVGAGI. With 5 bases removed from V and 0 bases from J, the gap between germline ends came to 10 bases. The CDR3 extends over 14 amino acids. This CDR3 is CASSPGGSNYGYTF. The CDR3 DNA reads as TGTGCCAGCAGTCCCGGAGGGTCTAACTATGGCTACACCTTC.

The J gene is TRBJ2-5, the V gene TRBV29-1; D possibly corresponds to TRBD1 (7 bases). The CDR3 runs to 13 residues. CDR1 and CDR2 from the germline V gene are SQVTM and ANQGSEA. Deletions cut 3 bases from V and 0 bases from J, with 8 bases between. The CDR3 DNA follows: TGCAGCGTTGACAGGGGGGACCAAGAGACCCAGTACTTC. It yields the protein CSVDRGDQETQYF.

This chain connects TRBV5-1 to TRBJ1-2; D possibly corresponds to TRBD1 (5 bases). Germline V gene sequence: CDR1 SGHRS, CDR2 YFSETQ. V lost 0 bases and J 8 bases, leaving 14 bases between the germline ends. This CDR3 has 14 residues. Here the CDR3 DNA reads TGCGCCAGCAGCTTGGCCTCGGGGGTATACGGCTACACCTTC. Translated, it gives CASSLASGVYGYTF.

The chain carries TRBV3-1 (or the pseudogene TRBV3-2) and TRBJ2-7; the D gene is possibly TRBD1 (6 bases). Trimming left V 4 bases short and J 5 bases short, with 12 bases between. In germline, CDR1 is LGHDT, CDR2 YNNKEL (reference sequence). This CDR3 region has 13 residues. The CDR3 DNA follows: TGTGCCAGCAGCCCACAGGGAGACCACGAGCAGTACTTC. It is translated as CASSPQGDHEQYF.

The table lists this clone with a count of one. The CDR3 region is CASSQDWDSGTTVFF. As DNA, the CDR3 is TGTGCCAGCAGCCAAGATTGGGATAGCGGCACTACCGTGTTTTTT. The chain carries TRBV3-1 (or the pseudogene TRBV3-2) and TRBJ2-2; weak D call: TRBD2 (6 bases). This CDR3 has 15 amino acids. V was pared by 0 bases and J by 15 bases, with 20 bases between. Germline V gives CDR1 LGHDT, CDR2 YNNKEL (reference sequence).